This passage covers 15 T cell receptor beta chains from one sample sequenced in a study of human T cells and chemical hapten exposure (dated by TCRdb to about 2021). Receptor amplification or capture employed RACE. This sample was sequenced with a NextSeq 500. Using fastp at Q25 and MiXCR, TCRdb reprocessed the public reads and kept productive beta chains. Each record represents a unique CDR3 protein, reported with the most common genes and DNA among its rows. The sample records roughly 110,000 distinct CDR3 sequences, 10% to 15% of which are singletons. The ten largest clones represent 1.5% to 2% of the sample. Sample time point, as interpreted from the label and publication: pre-sensitization, week 0. Taken with the paper, the label for treatment or condition translates to: therapeutic diphenylcyclopropenone sensitization with weekly scalp DPC. The sequenced sample was whole blood, obtained in connection with sensitization to the hapten diphenylcyclopropenone (DPC). The receptor source for this set is a woman between 45 and 60 years old with alopecia areata. Some clones in this sample may be carry-over from other donors' samples.

This clonotype was seen only a few times. CDR3 nucleotides: TGTGCCAGCAGTGAACAGGGGGCTGATGGTAGGCAGTTCTTC. Translating gives CASSEQGADGRQFF. The chain employs TRBV2 and TRBJ2-1; 8 bases map to TRBD1. The CDR3 loop spans 14 amino acids. Germline V gives CDR1 SNHLY, CDR2 FYNNEI. V was clipped by 2 bases and J by 12 bases; unmatched bases: 9.

This clonotype was counted many times. The CDR3 nucleotides read TGTGCCAGCAGTTTATCGGTCCAGCTAGCTAACTATGGCTACACCTTC. This translates into CASSLSVQLANYGYTF. The rearrangement joins TRBV28 to TRBJ1-2; no firm D call. There are 16 residues in the CDR3. Trimming cost V 1 base and J 0 bases, with 12 bases left between them. Germline V gene sequence: CDR1 MDHEN, CDR2 SYDVKM.

This clonotype has more than one count but fewer than ten. This sequence joins TRBV11-3 and TRBJ2-5; no clear D. Trimming cost V 0 bases and J 4 bases, with 3 bases left between them. Per germline, CDR1 SGHNT and CDR2 YENEEA. The CDR3 covers 12 residues. In nucleotides, the CDR3 is TGTGCCAGCAGCTTAGATTCAGAGACCCAGTACTTC. Translation: CASSLDSETQYF.

V is TRBV7-2 and J is TRBJ2-5; TRBD2 is a possible D gene (5 bases). The germline V gene encodes CDR1 SGHTA and CDR2 FQGNSA. V lost 0 bases to trimming and J lost 5 bases, with 10 bases between them. The CDR3 consists of 14 residues. CDR3 loop: CASSLAAWEETQYF. The CDR3 nucleotides are TGTGCCAGCAGCTTAGCGGCCTGGGAGGAGACCCAGTACTTC.

This clonotype showed up just a few times. The junction and the germline gene differ at one end; a read error may be behind it. Here the CDR3 DNA reads TGCGCCAGCAGCTCTAGCGGGAGCCGATACAATGGGCAGTTCTTC. Amino acids: CASSSSGSRYNGQFF. The chain recombines TRBV4-1 with TRBJ2-1; TRBD2 agrees at 10 bases. The CDR3 contains 15 residues. Germline V gene lookup returns CDR1 MGHRA and CDR2 YSYEKL.

The CDR3 DNA is TGTGCCAGCGGACTAGCGAGGTACAATGAGCAGTTCTTC. Translated: CASGLARYNEQFF. The chain combines TRBV11-2 with TRBJ2-1; 9 nucleotides agree with TRBD2. CDR3 length: 13 amino acids. CDR1 is SGHAT, CDR2 FQNNGV, per germline. The junction had 3 bases not matched to a gene; V was cut back by 8 bases and J by 4 bases.

This clonotype has a count of ten or more. V and J are TRBV7-9 and TRBJ2-2, with 7 bases fitting TRBD1. V lost 6 bases to trimming and J lost 0 bases; unmatched junction nucleotides: 4. This CDR3 region has 15 residues. The germline V gene encodes CDR1 SEHNR and CDR2 FQNEAQ (reference sequence). The CDR3: CASRPGTANTGELFF. DNA for the CDR3: TGTGCCAGCAGGCCCGGGACAGCGAACACCGGGGAGCTGTTTTTT.

This chain links TRBV28 with TRBJ1-3; D not certain. Germline CDR1 and CDR2: MDHEN and SYDVKM. With 6 bases removed from V and 1 base from J, the gap between germline ends came to 10 bases. This CDR3 is built from 14 residues. The CDR3 loop reads CASSLTRSGNTIYF. The CDR3 bases are TGTGCCAGCAGCCTGACCCGTTCTGGAAACACCATATATTTT.

This clonotype was counted between two and nine times. V usage is TRBV29-1 and J usage is TRBJ2-3; D perhaps matches TRBD1 (5 bases). V gave up 4 bases and J gave up 1 base, with 12 bases separating them. The CDR3 contains 14 residues. Germline CDR1 is SQVTM and CDR2 is ANQGSEA. As DNA, the CDR3 is TGCAGCGTTGGCAGGGCACAAGGCACAGATACGCAGTATTTT. This gives the protein CSVGRAQGTDTQYF.

This clonotype was seen many times. The chain has TRBV10-3 and TRBJ1-5; D possibly corresponds to TRBD1 (5 bases). V lost 3 bases and J 0 bases, leaving 9 bases between the germline ends. Germline CDR1 reads ENHRY; CDR2 reads SYGVKD. This CDR3 spans 15 amino acids. This CDR3 is CAISEGADSNQPQHF. The CDR3 coding sequence is TGTGCCATCAGTGAAGGGGCCGATAGCAATCAGCCCCAGCATTTT.

This clonotype has more than one count but fewer than ten. The chain employs TRBV3-1 and TRBJ1-3; no reliable D call. Germline values: CDR1 LGHDT, CDR2 YNNKEL (reference sequence). The CDR3 consists of 14 residues. Trimming stripped 3 bases from V and 2 bases from J, with 8 bases between. The chain's CDR3 is CASSHSGPGNTIYF. CDR3 DNA: TGTGCCAGCAGCCACTCGGGTCCTGGAAACACCATATATTTT. Full variable domain (remainder filled in from reference TRBV3-1 and TRBJ1-3): DTAVSQTPKYLVTQMGNDKSIKCEQNLGHDTMYWYKQDSKKFLKIMFSYNNKELIINETVPNRFSPKSPDKAHLNLHINSLELGDSAVYFCASSHSGPGNTIYFGEGSWLTVV.

This clonotype has a handful of counts. CDR3 nucleotides: TGTGCCAGCAGAAACGATTATGGCTACACCTTC. It is translated as CASRNDYGYTF. The chain employs TRBV6-6 and TRBJ1-2; D unresolved. Germline CDR1 reads MNHNY; CDR2 reads SVGAGI (reference sequence). V was trimmed by 6 bases and J by 5 bases, leaving 7 bases between them. CDR3 length: 11 residues.

This clonotype was found a few times. The CDR3 protein is CASSASPYGYTF. The CDR3, as DNA: TGTGCCAGCAGCGCCAGTCCCTATGGCTACACCTTC. J is TRBJ1-2 and V is TRBV9; D uncertain. Per germline, CDR1 SGDLS and CDR2 YYNGEE. The V end was cut by 3 bases, the J end by 4 bases, with 7 bases between. The CDR3 sequence is 12 residues long.

The chain carries TRBV7-6 and TRBJ2-3; no reliable D call. Trimming left V 5 bases short and J 0 bases short, with 6 bases between. This CDR3 region has 13 residues. CDR1 is SGHVS, CDR2 FNYEAQ, per germline. CDR3 in amino acids: CASSPTSTDTQYF. CDR3 sequence (DNA): TGTGCCAGCAGCCCTACTAGCACAGATACGCAGTATTTT.

This clonotype was observed a handful of times. This rearrangement joins TRBV6-6 to TRBJ2-1, with D perhaps matching TRBD1 or TRBD2 (5 bases each). CDR1 and CDR2 from the germline V gene are MNHNY and SVGAGI (reference sequence). The CDR3 has 13 amino acids. V shed 6 bases and J shed 7 bases, with 13 bases lying between them. CDR3: CASSPTEGNEQFF. DNA of the CDR3: TGTGCCAGCAGCCCGACAGAGGGTAATGAGCAGTTCTTC.